This T cell receptor (beta chain) was captured in a study of T cell repertoires in cytomegalovirus infection. Study context: Public TCR beta signatures were indicative of both CMV infection and a matching HLA type. Findings and caveats of the study: Summed frequency of public TCR beta families distinguished CMV carriers with the relevant HLA. HLA-C-restricted TCR beta clonotypes specific for CMV led the ex vivo response.

CDR1 and CDR2 (germline): SGHTA, FQGNSA. The CDR3 has 19 residues. V lost 2 bases to trimming and J lost 4 bases; unmatched junction nucleotides: 11. TCRdb analysed the reads with MiXCR anew, one entry per CDR3 protein. The table records about 530,000 distinct CDR3 sequences, about 30% of them present only once. This clonotype was observed at least ten times. As yet, its antigen is unknown. The source is a human donor in good health (CMV status not recorded). Some clones in this sample may be carry-over from other donors' samples. This chain connects TRBV7-2 to TRBJ2-2; 12 positions match TRBD1. Material for sequencing was PBMCs. The CDR3 loop is CASSLPSGTGGRGTGELFF. The CDR3 DNA sequence: TGTGCCAGCAGCTTACCCTCCGGGACAGGGGGCCGTGGCACCGGGGAGCTGTTTTTT. Full variable domain (outside the CDR3, taken from reference TRBV7-2 and TRBJ2-2): GAGVSQSPSNKVTEKGKDVELRCDPISGHTALYWYRQSLGQGLEFLIYFQGNSAPDKSGLPSDRFSAERTGGSVSTLTIQRTQQEDSAVYLCASSLPSGTGGRGTGELFFGEGSRLTVL.